A single sample is the source of the 32 T cell receptor beta chains below, sequenced in a study of vaccination and CD4 T cells after COVID-19. Indicated treatment: approximately nine-day PBMC culture with coronavirus spike peptide pools or control peptides (ViraFEST assay). With the Oncomine TCR Beta short-read assay, DNA from cultured CD4+ T cells was sequenced. Via MiXCR, TCRdb re-called the PCR reads, giving one row per CDR3 protein. The data hold tens of thousands of distinct CDR3 sequences, with 50% observed a single time. These receptors are not linked to any known antigen. This specimen consisted of CD4+ T cells from blood, cultured in vitro, obtained before SARS-CoV-2 vaccination. The origin of the receptors is a human donor who received a COVID-19 vaccine.

In this sample, this clonotype turned up a few times. The chain links TRBV6-1 to TRBJ2-5; D may be TRBD1 or TRBD2 (5 bases each). The CDR3 has 13 amino acids. The germline CDR1 and CDR2 sequences are MNHNS and SASEGT. The V end lost 2 bases, the J end lost 9 bases, and 13 bases lay between the germline ends. CDR3 nucleotides: TGTGCCAGCAGTGAAAGTCAGCTGGGGGCCCAGTACTTC. Its protein product is CASSESQLGAQYF.

The chain is built from TRBV7-8 and TRBJ2-3, with 8 nucleotides matching TRBD2. The V segment lost 5 bases and the J segment 0 bases; nucleotides outside the gene matches: 7. CDR3 length equals 16 residues. From germline, CDR1 is SGHVS and CDR2 FQNEAQ. The CDR3 sequence is CASSPGQRGSTDTQYF. The CDR3 nucleotides read TGTGCCAGCAGCCCCGGGCAGCGGGGGAGCACAGATACGCAGTATTTT.

The J gene is TRBJ1-1, the V gene TRBV10-3, with 7 bases aligning to TRBD1. The CDR3 contains 18 residues. The J segment lost 0 bases and the V segment lost 4 bases, leaving 14 bases of the junction unmatched. Per the germline V gene, CDR1 is ENHRY and CDR2 is SYGVKD. CDR3 in DNA: TGTGCCATCAGTGTAGGGGCGTTAGGACAGGCCTTGAACACTGAAGCTTTCTTT. Translating gives CAISVGALGQALNTEAFF.

The sample holds a few counts of this clonotype. The chain is built from TRBV7-6 and TRBJ1-6; D is unresolved. Germline CDR1 is SGHVS and CDR2 is FNYEAQ. The V end was cut by 5 bases, the J end by 9 bases, with 11 bases between. CDR3 length: 13 amino acids. The CDR3 reads CASSEDEGSPLHF. As DNA, the CDR3 is TGTGCCAGCAGCGAAGACGAGGGTTCACCCCTCCACTTT.

As for this clonotype: A read error may produce the germline difference seen at one junction end. The V call is TRBV2, the J call TRBJ1-2, with 9 bases matching TRBD1. Per the germline V gene, CDR1 is SNHLY and CDR2 is FYNNEI. The CDR3 length is 14 residues. The CDR3 nucleotides read TGTGTCAGCAGTGGGGACAGGGATAACTATGGCTACACCTTC. Translated, it gives CVSSGDRDNYGYTF.

This clonotype turned up a few times. The chain is built from TRBV7-6 and TRBJ1-1; 7 positions agree with TRBD1. Germline lookup yields CDR1 SGHVS and CDR2 FNYEAQ. CDR3 length: 13 amino acids. The ends lost 4 bases at V and 8 bases at J; junction bases unmatched: 7. This CDR3 is CASSSLDRSEAFF. CDR3 DNA sequence: TGTGCCAGCAGCTCATTGGACAGGTCGGAAGCTTTCTTT.

In its sample, this clonotype was seen once. V usage is TRBV12-3 or TRBV12-4 and J usage is TRBJ2-7; D not resolved. Between the trimmed V and J ends, which lost 5 bases and 2 bases, there was a span of 10 bases. The CDR3 loop spans 13 amino acids. The CDR3 coding sequence is TGTGCCAGCAGTCGACAACACCCCTACGAGCAGTACTTC. This translates into CASSRQHPYEQYF.

The gene calls are TRBV6-1 and TRBJ2-3; 9 bases are a match to TRBD2. The V gene end was trimmed by 8 bases and the J gene end by 9 bases; junction bases not matched to a gene: 6. Germline V lookup: CDR1 MNHNS, CDR2 SASEGT. The CDR3 has 12 residues. This chain's CDR3 is CASVSGGRTQYF. CDR3 DNA sequence: TGTGCCAGCGTAAGCGGGGGGAGGACGCAGTATTTT.

The chain couples TRBV24-1 to TRBJ1-2, with TRBD1 identical over 7 bases. This CDR3 has 17 amino acids. From germline, CDR1 is KGHDR and CDR2 SFDVKD. V was pared by 2 bases and J by 8 bases, with 16 bases of the junction left unmatched. The CDR3 sequence is CATSDSPTLTGARGYTF. The DNA for the CDR3 is TGTGCCACCAGTGATTCGCCCACCCTCACAGGGGCTCGGGGCTACACCTTC.

This clonotype was recorded a few times. The DNA of the CDR3 is TGTGCCAGCAGAGCCGGGACAGGGGAATCAGTGGGAAACACCATATATTTT. Translation gives CASRAGTGESVGNTIYF. V gene TRBV6-8 combines with J gene TRBJ1-3; 10 bases map to TRBD1. V shed 6 bases, J shed 4 bases, and the junction held 12 bases outside the gene matches. The CDR3 is 17 residues long. CDR1 is MNHGY and CDR2 is SAAAGT in the germline V gene.

This CDR3 reads CSASTRPYEQYF. In DNA, the CDR3 is TGCAGTGCCTCGACTCGTCCCTACGAGCAGTACTTC. The rearrangement links TRBV20-1 to TRBJ2-7; D gene unclear. Germline V gene sequence: CDR1 DFQATT, CDR2 SNEGSKA (reference sequence). The V end lost 6 bases, the J end lost 2 bases, and 11 bases lay between the germline ends. The CDR3 contains 12 residues.

The chain uses TRBV7-3 and TRBJ2-2; D not resolved. With 2 bases removed from V and 0 bases from J, the gap between germline ends came to 7 bases. Germline V gene sequence: CDR1 SGHTA, CDR2 FQGTGA. The CDR3 is 15 amino acids. As DNA, the CDR3 is TGTGCCAGCAGCTTACAGACGTCGAACACCGGGGAGCTGTTTTTT. This translates into CASSLQTSNTGELFF.

V usage is TRBV3-1 and J usage is TRBJ2-3, with 8 positions matching TRBD2. V dropped 1 base and J dropped 1; count of bases not matched to a gene: 7. Per germline, CDR1 LGHDT and CDR2 YNNKEL (reference sequence). This CDR3 spans 17 amino acids. For the CDR3, the DNA is TGTGCCAGCAGCCAAGGTGTAGCGGGGATACGCACAGATACGCAGTATTTT. Its protein product is CASSQGVAGIRTDTQYF.

The chain joins TRBV7-9 to TRBJ2-7, with 8 bases aligning to TRBD1. V shed 2 bases and J 4 bases; nucleotides not matched to a gene: 7. The germline V gene encodes CDR1 SEHNR and CDR2 FQNEAQ (reference sequence). The length of the CDR3 is 15 residues. CDR3 sequence reads: CASSLMWGDRYEQYF. As DNA, the CDR3 is TGTGCCAGCAGCTTAATGTGGGGGGACAGGTACGAGCAGTACTTC.

This clonotype was observed a handful of times. This chain uses TRBV7-8 with TRBJ2-3, with D hard to call. CDR1 and CDR2 from the germline V gene are SGHVS and FQNEAQ. V was trimmed by 1 base and J by 6 bases, leaving 11 bases between them. CDR3 length equals 14 residues. Written as DNA, the CDR3 is TGTGCCAGCAGCTTAGATCAATCGGTCGATACGCAGTATTTT. As protein: CASSLDQSVDTQYF.

The chain uses TRBV7-9 and TRBJ2-7; D is uncertain. The CDR3 spans 14 residues. CDR1 and CDR2 from the germline V gene are SEHNR and FQNEAQ (reference sequence). Trimming pared 3 bases from V and 2 bases from J, leaving 11 bases between. The DNA for the CDR3 is TGTGCCAGCAGCTTGGGTTCAGTTACCTACGAGCAGTACTTC. Translating gives CASSLGSVTYEQYF.

This clonotype was found a few times. V and J are TRBV11-3 and TRBJ1-2; D is unclear. This CDR3 is 13 amino acids long. Looked up from germline, CDR1 is SGHNT and CDR2 is YENEEA. Trimming pared 3 bases from V and 7 bases from J, leaving 12 bases between. The CDR3 sequence: CASSFSRFGGYTF. CDR3 DNA: TGTGCCAGCAGCTTCTCTCGATTTGGTGGCTACACCTTC.

V is TRBV6-1 and J is TRBJ2-5; 9 bases agree with TRBD1. The CDR3 runs 14 residues. Germline CDR1 reads MNHNS; CDR2 reads SASEGT. V was clipped by 8 bases and J by 1 base; unmatched bases: 5. CDR3 sequence: CASVPTGGQETQYF. The CDR3 DNA reads TGTGCCAGCGTTCCGACAGGGGGCCAAGAGACCCAGTACTTC.

This clonotype has more than one count but fewer than ten. The rearrangement links TRBV5-1 to TRBJ1-6; no definite D call. CDR3 length: 15 residues. Germline V gene lookup returns CDR1 SGHRS and CDR2 YFSETQ. V was cut by 0 bases and J by 7 bases, with 11 bases left in between. CDR3 region: CASSLDGVYNSPLHF. In DNA form, the CDR3 reads TGCGCCAGCAGCTTGGACGGGGTATACAATTCACCCCTCCACTTT.

This chain joins TRBV24-1 and TRBJ2-3; 7 nucleotides match TRBD1. Looked up from germline, CDR1 is KGHDR and CDR2 is SFDVKD. The CDR3 has 15 residues. V trimming: 0 bases; J trimming: 2 bases; junction bases outside the gene matches: 1. CDR3 in DNA: TGTGCCACCAGTGATTTGGACAGGGACACAGATACGCAGTATTTT. It specifies CATSDLDRDTDTQYF.

This chain joins TRBV12-3 or TRBV12-4 and TRBJ2-1; possible D gene TRBD2, 6 bases. The CDR3 is 14 residues long. V was trimmed by 3 bases and J by 1 base, leaving 7 bases between them. CDR3 nucleotides: TGTGCCAGCAGTTTCGGGAGTTCCTACAATGAGCAGTTCTTC. It specifies CASSFGSSYNEQFF.

CDR3 residues: CASSHLPDTQYF. In DNA form, the CDR3 reads TGTGCCAGCAGCCATCTCCCAGATACGCAGTATTTT. This chain connects TRBV11-2 to TRBJ2-3; D not resolved. This CDR3 has 12 amino acids. The ends were cut back, 5 bases at V and 4 bases at J, with 7 bases in the middle. Germline values: CDR1 SGHAT, CDR2 FQNNGV.

J is TRBJ1-6 and V is TRBV25-1, with 7 bases lining up with TRBD1. Germline V gene lookup returns CDR1 MGHDK and CDR2 SYGVNS. V lost 5 bases and J lost 8; bases outside the gene matches: 3. The CDR3 totals 13 residues. This CDR3 is CASSPTGDSPLHF. As DNA, the CDR3 is TGTGCCAGCAGTCCAACAGGGGATTCACCCCTCCACTTT.

This clonotype was detected only a few times. The chain couples TRBV24-1 to TRBJ1-5, with TRBD1 matching over 8 bases. The CDR3 sequence is 18 residues long. V was clipped by 2 bases and J by 2 bases; unmatched bases: 10. Germline lookup yields CDR1 KGHDR and CDR2 SFDVKD. Here the CDR3 DNA reads TGTGCCACCAGTGATTCGCCAGGGGGCCGGTCCCGCAATCAGCCCCAGCATTTT. Encoded protein: CATSDSPGGRSRNQPQHF.

The genes are TRBV20-1 and TRBJ1-4, with D possibly TRBD1 on 5 matching bases. With 1 base removed from V and 0 bases from J, the gap between germline ends came to 6 bases. The germline V gene encodes CDR1 DFQATT and CDR2 SNEGSKA (reference sequence). CDR3 size: 14 residues. DNA of the CDR3: TGCAGTGCTAGAGGGGGGGCAACTAATGAAAAACTGTTTTTT. Protein sequence: CSARGGATNEKLFF.

The rearrangement joins TRBV6-2 or TRBV6-3 to TRBJ2-2; 7 bases line up with TRBD2. V was clipped by 3 bases and J by 5 bases; unmatched bases: 6. Germline CDR1 MNHEY, CDR2 SVGEGT. There are 15 residues in the CDR3. CDR3 coding DNA: TGTGCCAGCAGTTATCTGCGGGGAGGGACCGGGGAGCTGTTTTTT. It codes for CASSYLRGGTGELFF.

The chain carries TRBV7-6 and TRBJ2-5, with 8 positions matching TRBD1. CDR3 length: 15 amino acids. CDR1 and CDR2 (germline): SGHVS, FNYEAQ. The J segment lost 4 bases and the V segment lost 0 bases, leaving 4 bases of the junction unmatched. The CDR3: CASSLASGGGETQYF. The DNA for the CDR3 is TGTGCCAGCAGCTTAGCGTCAGGGGGCGGAGAGACCCAGTACTTC. Looking up the rest from reference TRBV7-6 and TRBJ2-5 gives the full variable domain: GAGVSQSPRYKVTKRGQDVALRCDPISGHVSLYWYRQALGQGPEFLTYFNYEAQQDKSGLPNDRFSAERPEGSISTLTIQRTEQRDSAMYRCASSLASGGGETQYFGPGTRLLVL.

This clonotype was counted a few times. This rearrangement joins TRBV7-3 to TRBJ2-5, with D tentatively TRBD2 (5 bases). Trimming stripped 4 bases from V and 2 bases from J, with 11 bases between. This CDR3 is 14 amino acids long. The germline gives CDR1 SGHTA, CDR2 FQGTGA. CDR3 region: CASSSGPGQETQYF. The CDR3 DNA sequence: TGTGCCAGCAGCTCCGGGCCGGGACAAGAGACCCAGTACTTC.

This clonotype was detected only once. In DNA, the CDR3 is TGCAGTGTTTTTTCACAGATCCGGCGCGGGGAGTCAGATACGCAGTATTTT. This translates into CSVFSQIRRGESDTQYF. The chain has TRBV20-1 and TRBJ2-3, with D possibly TRBD2 on 6 matching bases. CDR3 size: 17 residues. Germline CDR1 reads DFQATT; CDR2 reads SNEGSKA (reference sequence). The V end was cut by 7 bases, the J end by 4 bases, with 27 bases between.

The gene calls are TRBV30 and TRBJ1-6, with 9 bases that match TRBD1. The CDR3 is made up of 16 amino acids. V trimming: 0 bases; J trimming: 8 bases; junction bases outside the gene matches: 8. Germline V lookup: CDR1 GTSNPN, CDR2 SVGIG (reference sequence). The CDR3 is CAWSVGGRQGDSPLHF. The DNA for the CDR3 is TGTGCCTGGAGTGTAGGGGGAAGACAGGGGGATTCACCCCTCCACTTT.

This clonotype appeared a few times. The chain couples TRBV7-9 to TRBJ1-5, with 9 bases matching TRBD1. V was clipped by 6 bases and J by 15 bases; unmatched bases: 12. The CDR3 runs to 13 residues. Germline CDR1 is SEHNR and CDR2 is FQNEAQ (reference sequence). CDR3 residues: CASSLRPGTGMHF. CDR3 DNA sequence: TGTGCCAGCAGTCTTAGACCCGGGACAGGGATGCATTTT.

With regard to this clonotype: An end of the junction differs from the germline gene, which may be a read error. CDR3 sequence (DNA): TGCGCCAGCAGCTTGGGGCCCGGACAGAATGAGCAGTTCTTC. It specifies CASSLGPGQNEQFF. The V gene is TRBV11-1, the J gene TRBJ2-1, with D possibly TRBD1 on 6 matching bases. The germline V gene has CDR1 SGHAT and CDR2 FQDESV (reference sequence). The CDR3 is made up of 14 amino acids.